This T cell receptor beta chain is drawn from a study of regulatory and conventional T cells in RAG deficiency. Concerning this clone: What it binds is unknown.

The germline V gene encodes CDR1 SGDLS and CDR2 YYNGEE. The CDR3 sequence is 14 residues long. With 2 bases removed from V and 3 bases from J, the gap between germline ends came to 10 bases. Genomic DNA came from blood conventional CD4+ T cells gated CD25-low CD127-high. TCRdb keeps only in-frame clones here, not all; method: immunoSEQ multiplex PCR. The sample consists of roughly 32,000 clones, approximately 96% of them appearing once. Notes on the study in general: Patient subsets had shorter CDR3s; Omenn Treg-Tconv overlap exceeded 90%.

These data were likewise used in another study, on regulatory T cells. As that report states: The primer mix had 52 TRBV and 13 TRBJ primers.

The sample comprised CD25- CD4+ T cells sorted from blood. This chain connects TRBV9 to TRBJ2-3; unclear D gene. The TCR originated in a human donor in good health. CDR3 amino acids: CASSVGGRTDTQYF. The CDR3 coding sequence is TGTGCCAGCAGCGTTGGCGGAAGGACAGATACGCAGTATTTT.